The TCR beta chain under discussion was sequenced for a study of spatial heterogeneity in lung cancer. The wider study: Fewer alpha-chain than beta-chain sequences were consistently detected.

The V gene's germline CDR1 is SNHLY and CDR2 FYNNEI. V shed 8 bases, J shed 0 bases, and the junction held 8 bases outside the gene matches. This CDR3 contains 15 residues. At least ten counts were recorded for this clonotype. This beta chain was picked up by a library intended for alpha chains and is off target, so its count carries little meaning. Each CDR3 protein is one row after TCRdb ran MiXCR on the 5' RACE reads. The sample gives about 11,000 distinct CDR3 sequences, about 3.5% of which show up once; 50% to 60% is in the top ten. The sample's time point: sample taken at primary tumor resection. Tumor, nontumor lung or frozen PBMC supplied whole RNA that was sequenced unsorted.

This receptor was obtained from a female donor with early-stage non-small cell lung cancer. Sequenced here: PBMCs, sampled at surgery. The chain links TRBV2 to TRBJ2-3; 7 bases align to TRBD1. CDR3 protein: CASYEGALSTDTQYF. CDR3 nucleotide sequence: TGTGCCAGCTACGAGGGGGCGCTGAGCACAGATACGCAGTATTTT.